The clone carrying this T cell receptor (beta chain) occurred a few times. These data originate in a study of cytomegalovirus exposure and HLA in healthy donors. Profiling relied on immunoSEQ multiplex PCR, and the TCRdb table lists in-frame clones only, not all of them. The sample includes 90,000 to 130,000 clones, about 85% seen only once; the top ten take 3% to 3.5%. This CDR3 is built from 12 residues. Trimming removed 6 bases from V and 7 bases from J; junction bases left unmatched: 2. The germline V gene has CDR1 MNHEY and CDR2 SVGAGI. Sequenced material: PBMCs. The chain couples TRBV6-5 to TRBJ1-2; 10 nucleotides align to TRBD1. The receptor was isolated from a woman aged 18-29 years in good health and CMV-seronegative. Here the CDR3 reads CASRGDRGGYTF. DNA of the CDR3: TGTGCCAGCAGGGGGGACAGGGGTGGCTACACCTTC.